Listed here is a single TCR beta chain. The J segment lost 7 bases and the V segment lost 6 bases, leaving 6 bases of the junction unmatched. Germline CDR1 and CDR2: SNHLY and FYNNEI. The CDR3 contains 13 residues. Three rounds of nested PCR, following a modified ARM-PCR protocol, produced the TCRbeta library. MiXCR, applied by TCRdb to the multiplex PCR reads, yields one record per CDR3 protein. The sample records approximately 140,000 distinct CDR3 sequences, 66% being singletons. The data stem from a study of tumor and adjacent non-tumor tissue in lung cancer. The template was RNA from unsorted bulk tissue.

The sample was lung tumor tissue. The sequence was obtained from a man aged 55-75 years with small cell lung cancer. The chain employs TRBV2 and TRBJ1-2, with 9 bases aligning to TRBD1. CDR3 sequence: CASRIGQGFGYTF. CDR3 bases: TGTGCCAGCAGAATAGGACAGGGGTTTGGCTACACCTTC. Supplemented by reference TRBV2 and TRBJ1-2, the full variable domain reads EPEVTQTPSHQVTQMGQEVILRCVPISNHLYFYWYRQILGQKVEFLVSFYNNEISEKSEIFDDQFSVERPDGSNFTLKIRSTKLEDSAMYFCASRIGQGFGYTFGSGTRLTVV.